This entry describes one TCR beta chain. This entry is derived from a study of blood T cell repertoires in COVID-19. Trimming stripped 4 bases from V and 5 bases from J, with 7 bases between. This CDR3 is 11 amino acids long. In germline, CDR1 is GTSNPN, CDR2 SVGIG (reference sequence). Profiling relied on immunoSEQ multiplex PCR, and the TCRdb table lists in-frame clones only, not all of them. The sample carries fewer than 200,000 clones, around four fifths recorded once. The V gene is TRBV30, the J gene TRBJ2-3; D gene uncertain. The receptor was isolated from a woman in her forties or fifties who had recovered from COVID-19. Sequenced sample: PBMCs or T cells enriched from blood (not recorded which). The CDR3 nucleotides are TGTGCCTGGACTGGCGGAGATACGCAGTATTTT. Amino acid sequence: CAWTGGDTQYF.